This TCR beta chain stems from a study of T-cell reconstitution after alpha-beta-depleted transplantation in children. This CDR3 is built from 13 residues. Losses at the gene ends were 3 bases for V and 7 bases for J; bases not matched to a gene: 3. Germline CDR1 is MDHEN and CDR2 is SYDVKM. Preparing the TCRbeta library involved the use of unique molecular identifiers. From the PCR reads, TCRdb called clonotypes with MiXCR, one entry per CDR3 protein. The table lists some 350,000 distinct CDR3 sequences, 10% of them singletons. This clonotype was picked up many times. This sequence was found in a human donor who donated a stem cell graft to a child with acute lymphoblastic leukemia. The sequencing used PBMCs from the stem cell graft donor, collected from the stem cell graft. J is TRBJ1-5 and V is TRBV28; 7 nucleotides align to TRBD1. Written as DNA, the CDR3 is TGTGCCAGCAGTTTGTGGACAGGCCAGCCCCAGCATTTT. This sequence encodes CASSLWTGQPQHF.